These 3 T cell receptor beta chains share one sample of origin, sequenced in a study of CD8 T cells in Susac syndrome. The authors reverse transcribed roughly 0.5 to 1 ug RNA with random hexamers. TCRdb independently ran MiXCR on the immunoSEQ multiplex PCR reads; one entry per CDR3 protein. Found here are 150,000 to 200,000 distinct CDR3 sequences, approximately 96% of them singletons; the top ten hold approximately 0.1%. Sequencing used CD4+ T cells from PBMCs. The receptors shown here come from a human donor with Susac syndrome.

The chain is built from TRBV7-2 and TRBJ2-6, with D perhaps TRBD1 (6 bases). Germline V gives CDR1 SGHTA, CDR2 FQGNSA. The CDR3 is 16 residues long. Trimming left V 11 bases short and J 0 bases short, with 17 bases between. The DNA for the CDR3 is TGTGCCTCACCACCAGGGGCCGACTCTGGGGCCAACGTCCTGACTTTC. It yields the protein CASPPGADSGANVLTF.

The gene calls are TRBV20-1 and TRBJ2-1, with a tentative D call TRBD1 (6 bases). Germline loops: CDR1 DFQATT, CDR2 SNEGSKA (reference sequence). The CDR3 sequence is 14 residues long. The ends were cut back, 6 bases at V and 5 bases at J, with 17 bases in the middle. This chain's CDR3 is CSAGRTGYDNEQFF. The CDR3 DNA is TGCAGTGCCGGAAGAACAGGGTATGACAATGAGCAGTTCTTC.

The genes are TRBV6-5 and TRBJ1-2, with D possibly matching TRBD1 (5 bases). The V gene's germline CDR1 is MNHEY and CDR2 SVGAGI. With 3 bases removed from V and 7 bases from J, the gap between germline ends came to 12 bases. This CDR3 has 13 amino acids. This CDR3 is CASSYLGVLGYTF. CDR3 in DNA: TGTGCCAGCAGTTATCTAGGGGTTCTTGGCTACACCTTC.